Sequencing of this TCR beta chain was carried out in a study of glioma-infiltrating T cells after dendritic cell vaccination. Study in general: Autologous tumor lysate-pulsed dendritic cell vaccination was given between about 2003 and 2013.

Note on this clone: Its antigen is still unknown.

Measured with immunoSEQ multiplex PCR; TCRdb has only the in-frame clones, and not every one. The repertoire has roughly 100,000 clones, nearly 90% of them found once; the top ten carry approximately 2.7%. Study observations and caveats: No direct clonality-survival link was found; a diverse polyclonal response may matter.

Time point of the sample: after dendritic cell vaccination, including at tumor progression/relapse. None of the glioblastoma patients had an isocitrate dehydrogenase mutation. PBMC sampling occurred before vaccination, two weeks after the third dose, and at progression. The source is a human donor with glioblastoma. The input for sequencing was blood, taken after dendritic cell vaccination.

CDR3 protein: CASSYRTGGHEKLFF. The CDR3 coding sequence is TGTGCCAGCAGTTATCGGACAGGGGGTCATGAAAAACTGTTTTTT. This rearrangement joins TRBV6-5 to TRBJ1-4, with 10 nucleotides matching TRBD1. The J segment lost 6 bases and the V segment lost 3 bases, leaving 4 bases of the junction unmatched. CDR1 is MNHEY, CDR2 SVGAGI, per germline. The CDR3 is made up of 15 amino acids.